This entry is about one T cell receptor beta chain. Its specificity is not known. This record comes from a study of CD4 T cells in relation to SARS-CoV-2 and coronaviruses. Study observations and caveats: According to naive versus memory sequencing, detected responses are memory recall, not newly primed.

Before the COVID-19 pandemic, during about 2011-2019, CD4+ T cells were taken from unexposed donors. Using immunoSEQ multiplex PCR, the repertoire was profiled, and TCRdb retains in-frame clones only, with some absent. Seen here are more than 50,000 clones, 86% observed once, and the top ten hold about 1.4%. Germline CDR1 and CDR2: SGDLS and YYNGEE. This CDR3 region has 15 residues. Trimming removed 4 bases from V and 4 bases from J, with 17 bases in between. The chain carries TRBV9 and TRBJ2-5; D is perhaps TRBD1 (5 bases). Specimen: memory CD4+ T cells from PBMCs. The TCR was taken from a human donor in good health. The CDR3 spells CASSQRGRISETQYF. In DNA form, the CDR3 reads TGTGCCAGCAGCCAAAGGGGTCGGATTTCAGAGACCCAGTACTTC.